These T cell receptor beta chains were read from a single sample in a study of T cell responses to AZD1222 COVID-19 vaccine. Only in-frame clones appear in the TCRdb table, and some are missing; sequencing was by immunoSEQ multiplex PCR. The sample has about 97,000 clones; about 89% are singletons. Sequencing was performed on peripheral blood, taken on day 0 of AZD1222 vaccination. Every receptor here comes from an adult in good health. Each CDR3 is given with its conserved first and last residue. D genes are given only for firm matches. Not every row has a clone size; where given, it reads once, few, many or a size class.

len,v_gene,abundance,d_gene,j_gene,CDR3nt,CDR3aa
16,TRBV28,.,TRBD2,TRBJ2-1,TGTGCCAGCACTCCACCCGGGAGGGGTCCCTACAATGAGCAGTTCTTC,CASTPPGRGPYNEQFF
15,TRBV7-9,.,TRBD2,TRBJ2-1,TGTGCCAGCAGCGTGACTAGCGGGTTGTACAATGAGCAGTTCTTC,CASSVTSGLYNEQFF
15,TRBV9,.,.,TRBJ2-1,TGTGCCAGCAGCGTAGGAGGGCTGCAGGACAATGAGCAGTTCTTC,CASSVGGLQDNEQFF
14,TRBV4-2,once,.,TRBJ2-3,TGTGCCAGCAGCCAAGAGATGGCTGGGGATACGCAGTATTTT,CASSQEMAGDTQYF
17,TRBV5-4,.,TRBD2,TRBJ2-5,TGTGCCAGCAGCTTGGAGGCGGGGGGGCCTCCTCAAGAGACCCAGTACTTC,CASSLEAGGPPQETQYF
15,TRBV5-1,.,.,TRBJ1-1,TGCGCCAGCAGGGGGGGTCACAGGGTCGAAACTGAAGCTTTCTTT,CASRGGHRVETEAFF
11,TRBV20-1,.,.,TRBJ1-2,TGCAGTGCAGAGACAGGTTATGGCTACACCTTC,CSAETGYGYTF
15,TRBV4-1,.,.,TRBJ2-3,TGCGCCAGCAGCCCCACCGGGGCAGACACAGATACGCAGTATTTT,CASSPTGADTDTQYF
17,TRBV24-1,.,TRBD2,TRBJ2-2,TGTGCCACCAGTGACCCCCGGAAGCGGGGCAGCACCGGGGAGCTGTTTTTT,CATSDPRKRGSTGELFF
11,TRBV29-1,.,.,TRBJ1-2,TGCAGCGTTGAGGGGGCTGCTGGCTACACCTTC,CSVEGAAGYTF